What follows are 11 T cell receptor beta chains derived from one specimen sequenced in a study of T cell repertoires in cytomegalovirus infection (dated by TCRdb to between 2018 and 2020). Sequenced using an Illumina HiSeq 1500. TCRdb passed the public sequencing reads through fastp at Q25 and MiXCR, retaining productive beta sequences. Identical CDR3 protein sequences are pooled into one entry, listed with their most common genes and DNA. In all, the sample holds approximately 700,000 distinct CDR3 sequences, and approximately 40% of those were seen once. The ten largest clones take up 2.5% to 3.5% of the sample. Sequences were obtained from PBMCs. These receptors were collected from a human donor in good health (CMV status not recorded). Some clones in this sample may be carry-over from other donors' samples.

The chain recombines TRBV20-1 with TRBJ2-7; 9 bases align to TRBD2. The V segment lost 7 bases and the J segment 2 bases; nucleotides outside the gene matches: 6. Germline values: CDR1 DFQATT, CDR2 SNEGSKA (reference sequence). The CDR3 contains 13 residues. The chain's CDR3 is CSGSGTSPYEQYF. CDR3 coding DNA: TGCAGTGGAAGCGGGACTAGCCCCTACGAGCAGTACTTC.

The chain has TRBV12-3 or TRBV12-4 and TRBJ1-5, with unresolved D. This CDR3 is 13 amino acids long. The V and J ends lost 5 bases and 6 bases respectively, with 11 bases between them. This CDR3 is CASSPAGTQPQHF. In nucleotides, the CDR3 is TGTGCCAGCAGTCCTGCGGGTACTCAGCCCCAGCATTTT.

On this clonotype: Since a much larger clone is just one base distant, this may be a read error. The conserved phenylalanine or tryptophan is not found at the CDR3 terminus, so this likely reflects a read error. The V call is TRBV7-9, the J call TRBJ2-3, with 10 nucleotides matching TRBD2. The CDR3 covers 16 residues. The V gene's germline CDR1 is SEHNR and CDR2 FQNEAQ (reference sequence). V shed 4 bases, J shed 1 base, and the junction held 5 bases outside the gene matches. The chain's CDR3 is CASSSAGTSGTDTQYS. Written as DNA, the CDR3 is TGTGCCAGCAGCTCAGCCGGGACTAGCGGCACAGATACGCAGTATTCT.

V gene TRBV28 combines with J gene TRBJ1-2; D not certain. Trimming left V 3 bases short and J 8 bases short, with 10 bases between. This CDR3 is 12 amino acids long. CDR1 MDHEN and CDR2 SYDVKM come from the germline V gene. CDR3 amino acids: CASSLKGIGYTF. The DNA of the CDR3 is TGTGCCAGCAGTTTGAAGGGAATCGGCTACACCTTC.

In DNA, the CDR3 is TGCGCCAGCAGCCAAGAAGGGAGTGCGGGGGGCCAGCCCCAGCATTTT. Its translation: CASSQEGSAGGQPQHF. This rearrangement joins TRBV4-1 to TRBJ1-5, with D possibly being TRBD1 (6 bases). The CDR3 extends over 16 amino acids. Germline V gene data show CDR1 as MGHRA and CDR2 as YSYEKL. V was clipped by 0 bases and J by 7 bases, with 16 bases between them.

This clonotype was detected only a few times. This chain joins TRBV6-1 and TRBJ2-5; TRBD2 might be the D (6 bases). The V end was cut by 6 bases, the J end by 3 bases, with 11 bases between. The CDR3 runs 13 residues. The V gene's germline CDR1 is MNHNS and CDR2 SASEGT. For the CDR3, the DNA is TGTGCCAGCAGAAACGGAGGGGAAGAGACCCAGTACTTC. It yields the protein CASRNGGEETQYF.

This chain connects TRBV5-6 to TRBJ1-2; D is uncertain. This CDR3 is built from 15 residues. In germline, CDR1 is SGHDT, CDR2 YYEEEE. V was pared by 3 bases and J by 6 bases, with 18 bases between. The CDR3 loop reads CASSSDEERHHGYTF. The DNA of the CDR3 is TGTGCCAGCAGCTCGGATGAGGAGCGACATCATGGCTACACCTTC.

This sequence joins TRBV7-2 and TRBJ2-3, with 11 bases fitting TRBD2. V lost 3 bases and J lost 4; bases outside the gene matches: 3. CDR1 and CDR2 from the germline V gene are SGHTA and FQGNSA. This CDR3 spans 15 amino acids. CDR3 sequence: CASSLGLAVADTQYF. The CDR3, as DNA: TGTGCCAGCAGCTTGGGACTAGCGGTCGCAGATACGCAGTATTTT.

This clonotype came up once. V is TRBV7-4 and J is TRBJ1-5; a possible D gene is TRBD1 (6 bases). This CDR3 has 19 residues. Germline V gene sequence: CDR1 SGHVT, CDR2 SQSDAQ. The V gene lost 0 bases and the J gene lost 1 base, with 19 bases spanning the gap. CDR3 in amino acids: CASSLASPTGTWSNQPQHF. As DNA, the CDR3 is TGTGCCAGCAGCTTAGCGAGCCCTACCGGGACATGGAGCAATCAGCCCCAGCATTTT.

This clonotype has a handful of counts. CDR3 sequence (DNA): TGTGCCAGCAGCTTAGTCCCGGAATATGGCTACACCTTC. Translation gives CASSLVPEYGYTF. The genes are TRBV7-9 and TRBJ1-2; D not certain. Trimming left V 1 base short and J 5 bases short, with 8 bases between. The CDR3 loop spans 13 amino acids. The germline gives CDR1 SEHNR, CDR2 FQNEAQ (reference sequence).

This clonotype was recorded at least ten times. This chain links TRBV7-2 with TRBJ2-5; the D call may be TRBD1 or TRBD2 (5 bases each). CDR1 SGHTA and CDR2 FQGNSA come from the germline V gene. The CDR3 loop spans 14 amino acids. V dropped 5 bases and J dropped 2 bases, with 12 bases sitting between them. The CDR3 DNA reads as TGTGCCAGCAGCCCAGTAGGGGAGCAAGAGACCCAGTACTTC. Translating gives CASSPVGEQETQYF.